This T cell receptor beta chain was documented in a study of cytomegalovirus exposure and HLA in healthy donors. Study-level findings and limits: CMV serostatus was the only immune exposure information that was available.

With regard to this clone: Its antigen remains unidentified.

Unmatched junction bases numbered 13, after V lost 1 base and J lost 5 bases. The CDR3 spans 18 residues. Germline CDR1 is SGHAT and CDR2 is FQDESV (reference sequence). Researchers ran the PCR with 60 Vbeta and 13 Jbeta primers. TCRdb's copy holds only in-frame clones and misses some; the assay was immunoSEQ multiplex PCR. The sample has 200,000 to 250,000 clones, roughly 88% seen once. Sequencing was carried out using PBMCs. This sequence was found in a boy younger than 10 in good health and CMV-seronegative. The rearrangement joins TRBV11-1 to TRBJ1-1, with TRBD1 matching 10 bases. As DNA, the CDR3 is TGTGCCAGCAGCTTAGGCAAGGGACCGGGACAGGGGAGGACTGAAGCTTTCTTT. Protein product: CASSLGKGPGQGRTEAFF.